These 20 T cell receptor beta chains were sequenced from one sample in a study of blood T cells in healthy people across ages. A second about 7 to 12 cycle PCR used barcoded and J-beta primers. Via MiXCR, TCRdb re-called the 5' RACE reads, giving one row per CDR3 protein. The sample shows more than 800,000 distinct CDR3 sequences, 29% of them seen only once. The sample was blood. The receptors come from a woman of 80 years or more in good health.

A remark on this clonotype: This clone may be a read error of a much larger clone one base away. DNA of the CDR3: TGTGCCAGCAGTTACGGCAGGGGAGGGGTGAGAACTGAAGCTTTCTTT. It codes for CASSYGRGGVRTEAFF. The chain couples TRBV6-5 to TRBJ1-1, with a weak D call TRBD1 (6 bases). From germline, CDR1 is MNHEY and CDR2 SVGAGI. The germline V and J ends were trimmed by 2 bases and 5 bases, with 18 bases remaining between them. The CDR3 contains 16 residues.

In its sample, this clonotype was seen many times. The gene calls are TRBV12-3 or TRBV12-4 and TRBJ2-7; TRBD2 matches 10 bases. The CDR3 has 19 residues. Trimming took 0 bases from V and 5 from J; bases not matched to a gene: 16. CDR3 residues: CASSLAPSPLAGVKNEQYF. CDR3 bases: TGTGCCAGCAGTTTAGCCCCCAGCCCCCTAGCGGGGGTGAAAAACGAGCAGTACTTC.

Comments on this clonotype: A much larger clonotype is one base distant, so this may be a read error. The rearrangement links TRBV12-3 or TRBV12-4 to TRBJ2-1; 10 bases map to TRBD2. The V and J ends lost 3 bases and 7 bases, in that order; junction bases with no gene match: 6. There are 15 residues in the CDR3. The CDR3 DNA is TGTGCCAGCAGTTTGAGAACTAGCGGGGTAAATGAGCAGTTCTTC. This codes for CASSLRTSGVNEQFF.

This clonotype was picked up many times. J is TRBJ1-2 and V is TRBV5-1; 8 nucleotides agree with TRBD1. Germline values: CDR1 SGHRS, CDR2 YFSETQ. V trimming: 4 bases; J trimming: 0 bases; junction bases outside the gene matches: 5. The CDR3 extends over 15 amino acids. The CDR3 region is CASSPTGGTNYGYTF. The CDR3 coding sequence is TGCGCCAGCAGCCCCACAGGGGGAACTAACTATGGCTACACCTTC.

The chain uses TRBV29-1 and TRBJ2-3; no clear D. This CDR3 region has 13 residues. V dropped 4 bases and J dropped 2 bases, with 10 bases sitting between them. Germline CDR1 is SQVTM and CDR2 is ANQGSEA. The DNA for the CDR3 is TGCAGCGTTGTAGGCAGGAACACAGATACGCAGTATTTT. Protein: CSVVGRNTDTQYF.

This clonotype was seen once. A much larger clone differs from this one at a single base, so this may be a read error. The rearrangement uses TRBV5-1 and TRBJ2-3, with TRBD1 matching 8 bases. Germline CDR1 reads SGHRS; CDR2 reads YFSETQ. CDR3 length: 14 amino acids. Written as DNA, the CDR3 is TGCGCCAGCAGCTGGGGGACAGGCACAGGTACGCAGTATTTT. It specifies CASSWGTGTGTQYF.

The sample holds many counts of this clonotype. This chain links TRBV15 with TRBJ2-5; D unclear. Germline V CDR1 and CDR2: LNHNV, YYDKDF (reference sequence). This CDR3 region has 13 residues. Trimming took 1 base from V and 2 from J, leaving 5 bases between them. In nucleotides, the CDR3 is TGTGCCACCAGCAGAGGTGGTCAAGAGACCCAGTACTTC. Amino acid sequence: CATSRGGQETQYF.

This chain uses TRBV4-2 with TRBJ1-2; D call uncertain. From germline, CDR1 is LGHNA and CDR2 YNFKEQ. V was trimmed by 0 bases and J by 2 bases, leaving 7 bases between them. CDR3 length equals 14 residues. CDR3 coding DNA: TGTGCCAGCAGCCAAGAGGTGAGGAACTATGGCTACACCTTC. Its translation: CASSQEVRNYGYTF.

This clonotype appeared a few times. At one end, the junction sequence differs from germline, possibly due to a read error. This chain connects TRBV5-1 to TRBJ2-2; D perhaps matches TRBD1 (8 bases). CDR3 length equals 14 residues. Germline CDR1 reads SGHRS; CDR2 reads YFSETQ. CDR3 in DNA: TGCGCCAGCAGGACAGGGGAGGGGACCGGGGAGCGGTTTTTT. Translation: CASRTGEGTGERFF.

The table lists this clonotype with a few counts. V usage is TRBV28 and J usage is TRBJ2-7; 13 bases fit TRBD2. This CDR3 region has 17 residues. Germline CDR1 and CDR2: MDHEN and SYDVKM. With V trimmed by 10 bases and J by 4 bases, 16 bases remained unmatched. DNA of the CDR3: TGTGCCACCTCTGGGGGTTCCGGACTAGCGGGGGTTTACGAGCAGTACTTC. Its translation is CATSGGSGLAGVYEQYF.

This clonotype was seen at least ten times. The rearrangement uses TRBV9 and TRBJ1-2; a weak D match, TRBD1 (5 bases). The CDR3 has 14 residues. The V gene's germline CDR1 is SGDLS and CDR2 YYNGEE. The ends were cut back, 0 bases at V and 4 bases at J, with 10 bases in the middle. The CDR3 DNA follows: TGTGCCAGCAGCGTAGCCCGGACACCCTATGGCTACACCTTC. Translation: CASSVARTPYGYTF.

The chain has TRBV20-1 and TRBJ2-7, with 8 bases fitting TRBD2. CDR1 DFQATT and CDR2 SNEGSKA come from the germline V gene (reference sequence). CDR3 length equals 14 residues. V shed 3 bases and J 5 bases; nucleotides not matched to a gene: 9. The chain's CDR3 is CSARESSGFDEQYF. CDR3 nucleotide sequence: TGCAGTGCTAGGGAGTCTAGCGGGTTTGACGAGCAGTACTTC.

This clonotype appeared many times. CDR3: CASRTGYDNSPLHF. The CDR3 DNA reads as TGTGCCAGCCGGACGGGCTACGATAATTCACCCCTCCACTTT. The chain has TRBV6-1 and TRBJ1-6, with D unresolved. CDR1 is MNHNS and CDR2 is SASEGT in the germline V gene. Trimming removed 8 bases at V and 5 bases at J, with 13 bases between. CDR3 length: 14 amino acids.

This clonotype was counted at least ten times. The CDR3 loop is CSARDHLSSYNEQFF. CDR3 DNA sequence: TGCAGTGCTAGAGATCATTTGAGCTCCTACAATGAGCAGTTCTTC. The rearrangement joins TRBV20-1 to TRBJ2-1; D unresolved. Per germline, CDR1 DFQATT and CDR2 SNEGSKA (reference sequence). Trimming pared 0 bases from V and 0 bases from J, leaving 9 bases between. This CDR3 region has 15 residues.

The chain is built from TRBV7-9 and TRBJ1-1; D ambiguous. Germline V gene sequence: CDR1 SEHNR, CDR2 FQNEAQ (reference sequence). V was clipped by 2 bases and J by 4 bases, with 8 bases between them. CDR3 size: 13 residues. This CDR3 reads CASSLSLGTEAFF. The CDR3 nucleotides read TGTGCCAGCAGCTTAAGTCTGGGCACTGAAGCTTTCTTT. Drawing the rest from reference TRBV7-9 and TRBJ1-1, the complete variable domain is DTGVSQNPRHKITKRGQNVTFRCDPISEHNRLYWYRQTLGQGPEFLTYFQNEAQLEKSRLLSDRFSAERPKGSFSTLEIQRTEQGDSAMYLCASSLSLGTEAFFGQGTRLTVV.

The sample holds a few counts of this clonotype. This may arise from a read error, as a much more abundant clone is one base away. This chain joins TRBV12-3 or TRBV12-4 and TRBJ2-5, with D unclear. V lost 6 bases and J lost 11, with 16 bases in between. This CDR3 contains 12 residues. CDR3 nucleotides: TGTGCCAGCAGCCCCTCAGTCCGCGTGCAGTACTTC. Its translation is CASSPSVRVQYF.

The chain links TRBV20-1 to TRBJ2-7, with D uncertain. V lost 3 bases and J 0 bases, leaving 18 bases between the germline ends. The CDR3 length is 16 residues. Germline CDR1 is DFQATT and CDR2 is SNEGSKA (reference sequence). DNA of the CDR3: TGCAGTGCTAGGCCTACCTCAGCAATTTTCTCCTACGAGCAGTACTTC. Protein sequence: CSARPTSAIFSYEQYF.

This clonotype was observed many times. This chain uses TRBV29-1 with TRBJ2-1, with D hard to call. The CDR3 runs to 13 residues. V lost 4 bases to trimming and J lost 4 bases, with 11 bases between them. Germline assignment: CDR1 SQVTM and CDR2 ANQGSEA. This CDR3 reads CSVASPRYNEQFF. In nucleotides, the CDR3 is TGCAGCGTTGCCAGCCCTCGGTACAATGAGCAGTTCTTC.

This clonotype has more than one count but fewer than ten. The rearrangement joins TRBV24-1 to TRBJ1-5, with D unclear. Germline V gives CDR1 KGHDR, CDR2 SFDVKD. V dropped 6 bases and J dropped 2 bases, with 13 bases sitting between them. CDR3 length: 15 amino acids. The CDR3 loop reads CATSNRGSGNQPQHF. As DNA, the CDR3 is TGTGCCACCAGTAACCGGGGTTCGGGCAATCAGCCCCAGCATTTT.

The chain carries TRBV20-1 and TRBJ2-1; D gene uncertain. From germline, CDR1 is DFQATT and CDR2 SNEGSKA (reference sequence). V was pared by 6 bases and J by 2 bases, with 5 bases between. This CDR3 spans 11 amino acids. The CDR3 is CSAETYNEQFF. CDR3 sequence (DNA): TGCAGTGCCGAAACCTACAATGAGCAGTTCTTC.